Each of the 23 T cell receptor beta chains below was sequenced from the same sample in a study of T cell clones after liver transplantation. The data were produced by immunoSEQ multiplex PCR, yet TCRdb's version contains in-frame clones alone and is incomplete. The sample has about 76,000 clones; around 78% are singletons. Sample: CD4+ T cells from blood, taken at the 22-month timepoint. The source of these receptors is a human patient who received a liver transplant. Among the T cells, some may be from the graft donor.

The chain combines TRBV7-6 with TRBJ2-2, with D unresolved. The ends were cut back, 4 bases at V and 4 bases at J, with 16 bases in the middle. This CDR3 comprises 16 residues. Germline CDR1 is SGHVS and CDR2 is FNYEAQ. CDR3 residues: CASSSPPSQTTGELFF. In nucleotides, the CDR3 is TGTGCCAGCAGCTCCCCCCCCAGTCAGACCACCGGGGAGCTGTTTTTT.

The gene calls are TRBV19 and TRBJ1-5; D gene ambiguous. CDR3 length: 12 amino acids. Germline assignment: CDR1 LNHDA and CDR2 SQIVND (reference sequence). Between the trimmed V and J ends, which lost 3 bases and 6 bases, there was a span of 6 bases. CDR3 residues: CASSMGIQPQHF. CDR3 nucleotides: TGTGCCAGTAGTATGGGGATTCAGCCCCAGCATTTT.

The rearrangement joins TRBV6-1 to TRBJ2-1, with 11 bases that match TRBD2. J lost 9 bases, V lost 7 bases, and 11 bases had no gene match. The germline V gene has CDR1 MNHNS and CDR2 SASEGT. This CDR3 comprises 15 residues. The CDR3 DNA follows: TGTGCCAGCATTGCGACTAGCGGGAAGGTCAGTGAGCAGTTCTTC. It specifies CASIATSGKVSEQFF.

The chain couples TRBV5-4 to TRBJ1-3; no reliable D call. Germline V gene data show CDR1 as SGHNT and CDR2 as YYREEE (reference sequence). Trimming removed 2 bases from V and 2 bases from J, with 5 bases in between. This CDR3 has 13 amino acids. DNA of the CDR3: TGTGCCAGCAGCTTCCATCCTGGAAACACCATATATTTT. This translates into CASSFHPGNTIYF.

The V and J genes are TRBV6-5 and TRBJ2-3, with D possibly TRBD1 on 6 matching bases. CDR3 length: 14 residues. In germline, CDR1 is MNHEY, CDR2 SVGAGI. The V and J ends lost 8 bases and 2 bases respectively, with 14 bases between them. CDR3 DNA: TGTGCCAGCGTCCTAGGGGGAAACACAGATACGCAGTATTTT. It encodes CASVLGGNTDTQYF.

The gene calls are TRBV29-1 and TRBJ2-7; D is possibly TRBD1 (5 bases). The CDR3 contains 12 residues. Trimming took 3 bases from V and 4 from J, leaving 10 bases between them. Germline V CDR1 and CDR2: SQVTM, ANQGSEA. DNA for the CDR3: TGCAGCGTTGACGGGCAGGGATACGAGCAGTACTTC. This codes for CSVDGQGYEQYF.

The chain couples TRBV5-6 to TRBJ2-5, with 14 bases fitting TRBD2. CDR1 and CDR2 from the germline V gene are SGHDT and YYEEEE. V was pared by 2 bases and J by 6 bases, with 9 bases of the junction left unmatched. This CDR3 region has 17 residues. CDR3 sequence reads: CASSFPPRLAGGQTQYF. As DNA, the CDR3 is TGTGCCAGCAGCTTTCCCCCAAGACTAGCGGGGGGGCAGACCCAGTACTTC.

V gene TRBV6-1 combines with J gene TRBJ2-7, with 9 bases that match TRBD2. J was trimmed by 6 bases and V by 4 bases; bases with no gene match: 4. This CDR3 is 13 amino acids long. Germline V gene lookup returns CDR1 MNHNS and CDR2 SASEGT. Written as DNA, the CDR3 is TGTGCCAGCAGTGTAGCGGGAGCAGGCGAGCAGTACTTC. Protein product: CASSVAGAGEQYF.

This chain connects TRBV7-2 to TRBJ1-6; D may be TRBD1 (5 bases). Trimming took 1 base from V and 6 from J, leaving 10 bases between them. The CDR3 length is 15 residues. The germline gives CDR1 SGHTA, CDR2 FQGNSA. CDR3 in amino acids: CASSLVQGVNSPLHF. For the CDR3, the DNA is TGTGCCAGCAGCTTAGTGCAGGGCGTTAATTCACCCCTCCACTTT.

This clone was recorded once. J is TRBJ2-7 and V is TRBV7-2, with 7 bases that match TRBD1. Losses at the gene ends were 2 bases for V and 1 base for J; bases not matched to a gene: 5. CDR1 and CDR2 from the germline V gene are SGHTA and FQGNSA. The CDR3 spans 15 residues. CDR3 sequence (DNA): TGTGCCAGCAGCTTATGGGGGACAGCGTCCTACGAGCAGTACTTC. It yields the protein CASSLWGTASYEQYF.

V is TRBV9 and J is TRBJ2-7, with TRBD2 as a possible D gene (6 bases). In germline, CDR1 is SGDLS, CDR2 YYNGEE. V was trimmed by 0 bases and J by 1 base, leaving 14 bases between them. The CDR3 contains 16 residues. CDR3 region: CASSVAPGTYSYEQYF. In DNA, the CDR3 is TGTGCCAGCAGCGTAGCTCCTGGGACTTATTCCTACGAGCAGTACTTC.

In nucleotides, the CDR3 is TGTGCCAGCAGCTTAGATCCTCCTGAGCAGTTCTTC. Its protein product is CASSLDPPEQFF. The chain links TRBV11-2 to TRBJ2-1; D is unclear. V lost 0 bases to trimming and J lost 9 bases, with 6 bases between them. There are 12 residues in the CDR3. Germline assignment: CDR1 SGHAT and CDR2 FQNNGV.

This clone was detected once. The chain's CDR3 is CASSLRGYEQYF. The CDR3 DNA follows: TGTGCCAGCAGCTTACGGGGCTACGAGCAGTACTTC. The chain uses TRBV11-1 and TRBJ2-7; D perhaps matches TRBD2 (5 bases). The germline gives CDR1 SGHAT, CDR2 FQDESV (reference sequence). The length of the CDR3 is 12 residues. The V gene lost 2 bases and the J gene lost 3 bases, with 5 bases spanning the gap.

The rearrangement uses TRBV20-1 and TRBJ1-1; tentatively, D is TRBD1 (5 bases). Germline V lookup: CDR1 DFQATT, CDR2 SNEGSKA (reference sequence). This CDR3 has 10 residues. Trimming left V 6 bases short and J 7 bases short, with 9 bases between. CDR3 in DNA: TGCAGTGCACAAAGGGGTGAAGCTTTCTTT. Protein: CSAQRGEAFF.

This chain links TRBV2 with TRBJ2-5; the D gene is possibly TRBD2 (5 bases). This CDR3 has 14 residues. Between the trimmed V and J ends, which lost 3 bases and 4 bases, there was a span of 12 bases. Germline CDR1 SNHLY, CDR2 FYNNEI. CDR3 protein: CASSDALVGETQYF. CDR3 bases: TGTGCCAGCAGTGACGCACTAGTAGGAGAGACCCAGTACTTC.

The gene calls are TRBV25-1 and TRBJ1-2, with D tentatively TRBD1 (5 bases). CDR3 size: 13 residues. The V end lost 4 bases, the J end lost 2 bases, and 8 bases lay between the germline ends. Germline lookup yields CDR1 MGHDK and CDR2 SYGVNS. CDR3 sequence reads: CASSGGENYGYTF. The CDR3, as DNA: TGTGCCAGCAGTGGGGGGGAAAACTATGGCTACACCTTC.

This chain uses TRBV30 with TRBJ2-1; TRBD1 matches at 9 bases. The length of the CDR3 is 15 residues. The ends lost 2 bases at V and 6 bases at J; junction bases unmatched: 8. CDR1 and CDR2 from the germline V gene are GTSNPN and SVGIG (reference sequence). The DNA for the CDR3 is TGTGCCTGGAGTTCCCGGGACAGGGTGGGCAATGAGCAGTTCTTC. Protein: CAWSSRDRVGNEQFF.

The chain links TRBV6-4 to TRBJ1-2; a weak D match, TRBD1 (6 bases). This CDR3 has 15 residues. Germline V gene lookup returns CDR1 MRHNA and CDR2 SNTAGT. Trimming took off 4 bases at V and 1 base at J, with 13 bases between the two ends. In DNA, the CDR3 is TGTGCCAGCAGTGCCGGGGACATTTTTAACTATGGCTACACCTTC. Residues: CASSAGDIFNYGYTF.

The V and J genes are TRBV10-3 and TRBJ1-5; tentatively, D is TRBD1 (6 bases). This CDR3 region has 14 residues. The V gene's germline CDR1 is ENHRY and CDR2 SYGVKD. V was trimmed by 2 bases and J by 4 bases, leaving 9 bases between them. This chain's CDR3 is CAISETGTNQPQHF. CDR3 in DNA: TGTGCCATCAGTGAGACAGGGACGAATCAGCCCCAGCATTTT.

The genes are TRBV19 and TRBJ1-1; 8 nucleotides match TRBD1. Per the germline V gene, CDR1 is LNHDA and CDR2 is SQIVND (reference sequence). The CDR3 runs 14 residues. After removal of 7 bases from V and 4 bases from J, the junction contained 8 bases not matched to a gene. The CDR3 DNA reads as TGTGCCAGTATTCGGGACAGGTCAGCCACTGAAGCTTTCTTT. Translation gives CASIRDRSATEAFF. The whole variable domain, filled in from reference TRBV19 and TRBJ1-1, reads DGGITQSPKYLFRKEGQNVTLSCEQNLNHDAMYWYRQDPGQGLRLIYYSQIVNDFQKGDIAEGYSVSREKKESFPLTVTSAQKNPTAFYLCASIRDRSATEAFFGQGTRLTVV.

The CDR3 sequence: CASSLASATEQYF. CDR3 DNA: TGTGCCAGCAGCTTGGCCTCGGCAACCGAGCAGTACTTC. This sequence joins TRBV5-5 and TRBJ2-7; no clear D gene. The CDR3 loop spans 13 amino acids. Per the germline V gene, CDR1 is SGHKS and CDR2 is YYEKEE (reference sequence). The germline V and J ends were trimmed by 0 bases and 6 bases, with 10 bases remaining between them.

J is TRBJ1-2 and V is TRBV28; D uncertain. Germline V gene sequence: CDR1 MDHEN, CDR2 SYDVKM. V gave up 2 bases and J gave up 4 bases, with 8 bases separating them. The CDR3 is made up of 13 amino acids. The CDR3 here is CASSLIPLYGYTF. Here the CDR3 DNA reads TGTGCCAGCAGTTTAATCCCTCTCTATGGCTACACCTTC.

This chain uses TRBV9 with TRBJ2-3, with unresolved D. V shed 0 bases and J shed 1 base, with 9 bases lying between them. The CDR3 runs 15 residues. The germline V gene encodes CDR1 SGDLS and CDR2 YYNGEE. In DNA, the CDR3 is TGTGCCAGCAGCGTAGATGATTACCGCACAGATACGCAGTATTTT. Amino acids: CASSVDDYRTDTQYF.